This note documents a single TCR beta chain sequence. These data are taken from a study of siplizumab effects on memory and regulatory T cells. Profiling relied on immunoSEQ multiplex PCR, and the TCRdb table lists in-frame clones only, not all of them. The table lists approximately 50,000 clones, more than 85% of them singletons. V lost 3 bases and J 0 bases, leaving 18 bases between the germline ends. CDR1 and CDR2 from the germline V gene are KGHSH and LQKENI. This CDR3 comprises 18 residues. The sequencing input was CD8+ T cells sorted from blood. The sequence was collected from a human donor in good health. J is TRBJ2-4 and V is TRBV18; D could derive from TRBD1 or TRBD2 (6 bases each). The chain's CDR3 is CASSPSLARGLAKNIQYF. The CDR3 DNA follows: TGTGCCAGCTCACCCTCACTGGCCAGGGGACTAGCCAAAAACATTCAGTACTTC.